The table lists the clone carrying this T cell receptor beta chain with many counts. These data are taken from a study of regulatory T cells in long-lasting Graves disease. Germline CDR1 is SNHLY and CDR2 is FYNNEI. The CDR3 is made up of 16 amino acids. The V and J ends lost 2 bases and 1 base, in that order; junction bases with no gene match: 7. Sample time point: persistent/refractory GD, antithyroid drugs over 5 years with positive TRAb. The TCR library was made from RNA extracted from PBMCs. CDR3-region Arm-PCR and iRepertoire HTBI primers produced the TCR beta libraries. TCRdb recomputed calls from the multiplex PCR reads with MiXCR, one row per CDR3 protein. This repertoire shows 400,000 to 500,000 distinct CDR3 sequences, roughly a fifth found once; its top ten account for roughly 7.7%.

The sequence derives from a female donor with Graves disease. Specimen: peripheral blood mononuclear cells (PBMCs), collected when the disease was refractory, from a patient treated with antithyroid drugs. The rearrangement links TRBV2 to TRBJ1-1; the match to TRBD1 covers 7 bases. CDR3 region: CASSELGQAWNTEAFF. The CDR3 coding sequence is TGTGCCAGCAGTGAACTCGGACAGGCCTGGAACACTGAAGCTTTCTTT.